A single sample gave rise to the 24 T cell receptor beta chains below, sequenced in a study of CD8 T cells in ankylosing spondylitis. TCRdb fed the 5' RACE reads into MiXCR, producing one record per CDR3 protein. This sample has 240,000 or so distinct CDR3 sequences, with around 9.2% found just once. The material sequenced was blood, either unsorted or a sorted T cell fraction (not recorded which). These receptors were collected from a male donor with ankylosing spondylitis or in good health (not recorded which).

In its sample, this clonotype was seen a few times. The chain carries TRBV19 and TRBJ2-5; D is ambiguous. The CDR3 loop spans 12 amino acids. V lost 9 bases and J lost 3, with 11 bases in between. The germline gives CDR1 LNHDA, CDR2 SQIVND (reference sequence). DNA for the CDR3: TGTGCCAGCTCAGCACAGAAAGAGACCCAGTACTTC. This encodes CASSAQKETQYF.

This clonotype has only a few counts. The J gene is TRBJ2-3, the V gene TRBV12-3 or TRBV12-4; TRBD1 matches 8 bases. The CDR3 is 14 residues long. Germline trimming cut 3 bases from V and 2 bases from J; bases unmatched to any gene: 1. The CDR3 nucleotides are TGTGCCAGCAGTTTGACAGGGGTCACAGATACGCAGTATTTT. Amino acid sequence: CASSLTGVTDTQYF.

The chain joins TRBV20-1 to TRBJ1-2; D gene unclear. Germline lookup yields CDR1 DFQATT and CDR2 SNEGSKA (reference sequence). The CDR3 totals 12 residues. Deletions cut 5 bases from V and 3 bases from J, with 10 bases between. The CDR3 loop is CSAPRTHYGYTF. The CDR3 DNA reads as TGCAGTGCTCCCCGTACCCACTATGGCTACACCTTC.

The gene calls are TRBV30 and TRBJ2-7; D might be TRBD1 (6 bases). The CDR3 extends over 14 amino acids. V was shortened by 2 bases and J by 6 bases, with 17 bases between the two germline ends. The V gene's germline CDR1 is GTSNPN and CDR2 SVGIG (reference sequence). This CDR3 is CAWSTAGVALEQYF. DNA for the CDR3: TGTGCCTGGAGTACGGCAGGGGTGGCCCTCGAGCAGTACTTC.

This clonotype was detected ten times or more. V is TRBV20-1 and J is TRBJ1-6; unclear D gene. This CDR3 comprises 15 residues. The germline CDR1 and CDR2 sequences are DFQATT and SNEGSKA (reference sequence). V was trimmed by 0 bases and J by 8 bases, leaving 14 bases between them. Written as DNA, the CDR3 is TGCAGTGCTAGAGAGGCCCCTCAAACGGATTCACCCCTCCACTTT. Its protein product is CSAREAPQTDSPLHF.

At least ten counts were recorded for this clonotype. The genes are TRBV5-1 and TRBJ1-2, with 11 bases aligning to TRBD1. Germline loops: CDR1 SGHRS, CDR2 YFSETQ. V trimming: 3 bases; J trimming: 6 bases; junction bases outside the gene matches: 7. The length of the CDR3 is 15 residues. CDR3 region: CASSWTGGVGDGYTF. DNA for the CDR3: TGCGCCAGCAGCTGGACAGGGGGCGTTGGAGATGGCTACACCTTC.

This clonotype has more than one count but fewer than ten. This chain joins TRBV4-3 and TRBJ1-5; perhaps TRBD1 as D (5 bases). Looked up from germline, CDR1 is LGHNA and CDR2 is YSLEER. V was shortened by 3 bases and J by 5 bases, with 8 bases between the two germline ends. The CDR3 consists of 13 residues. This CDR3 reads CASSQGEHQPQHF. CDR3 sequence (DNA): TGCGCCAGCAGCCAGGGGGAGCATCAGCCCCAGCATTTT.

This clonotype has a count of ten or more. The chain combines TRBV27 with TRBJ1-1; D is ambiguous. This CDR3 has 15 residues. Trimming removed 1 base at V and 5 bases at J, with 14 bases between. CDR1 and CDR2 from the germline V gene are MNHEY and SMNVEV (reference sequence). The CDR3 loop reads CASSLFSLKGTEAFF. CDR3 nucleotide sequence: TGTGCCAGCAGTTTATTCTCTTTGAAAGGGACTGAAGCTTTCTTT.

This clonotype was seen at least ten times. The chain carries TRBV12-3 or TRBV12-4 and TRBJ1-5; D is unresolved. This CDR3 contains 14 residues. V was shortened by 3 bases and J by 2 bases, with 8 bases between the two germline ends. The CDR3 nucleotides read TGTGCCAGCAGTTTCGGTGAGGGCAATCAGCCCCAGCATTTT. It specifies CASSFGEGNQPQHF.

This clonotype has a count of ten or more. DNA for the CDR3: TGTGCCAGACCGGTTGGCTTAGGAGGGCAAACTAATGAAAAACTGTTTTTT. The encoded protein is CARPVGLGGQTNEKLFF. The chain links TRBV7-3 to TRBJ1-4; D uncertain. Between the trimmed V and J ends, which lost 9 bases and 1 base, there was a span of 21 bases. The CDR3 loop spans 17 amino acids. The germline V gene has CDR1 SGHTA and CDR2 FQGTGA.

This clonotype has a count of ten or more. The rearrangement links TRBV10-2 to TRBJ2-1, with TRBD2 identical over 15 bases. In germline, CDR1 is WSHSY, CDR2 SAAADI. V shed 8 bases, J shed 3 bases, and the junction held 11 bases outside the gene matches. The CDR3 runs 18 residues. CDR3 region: CASGAGTSGRSHYNEQFF. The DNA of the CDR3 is TGCGCCAGCGGGGCCGGGACTAGCGGGAGGAGTCACTACAATGAGCAGTTCTTC.

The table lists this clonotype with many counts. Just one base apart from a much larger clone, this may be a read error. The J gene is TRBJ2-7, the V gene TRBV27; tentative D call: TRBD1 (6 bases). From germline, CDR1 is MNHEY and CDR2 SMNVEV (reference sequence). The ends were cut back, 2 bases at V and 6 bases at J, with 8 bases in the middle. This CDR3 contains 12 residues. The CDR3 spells CASSLGGFEQYF. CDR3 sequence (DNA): TGTGCCAGCAGTTTAGGGGGCTTCGAGCAGTACTTC.

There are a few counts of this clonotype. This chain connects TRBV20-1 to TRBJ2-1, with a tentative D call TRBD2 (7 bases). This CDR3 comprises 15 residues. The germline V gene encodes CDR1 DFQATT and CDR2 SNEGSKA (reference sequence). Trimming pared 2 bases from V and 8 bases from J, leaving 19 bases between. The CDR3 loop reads CSARSRGGLYDEQFF. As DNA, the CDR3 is TGCAGTGCTAGAAGTCGCGGGGGCCTTTACGATGAGCAGTTCTTC.

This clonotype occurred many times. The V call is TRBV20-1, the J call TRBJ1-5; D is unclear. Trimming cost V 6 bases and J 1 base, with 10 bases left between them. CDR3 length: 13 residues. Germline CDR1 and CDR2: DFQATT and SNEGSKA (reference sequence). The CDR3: CSASQGSNQPQHF. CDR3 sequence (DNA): TGCAGTGCCAGCCAAGGAAGCAATCAGCCCCAGCATTTT.

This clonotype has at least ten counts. CDR3 in DNA: TGTGCCAGCAGCCTTGCCGGGGGAGGTGAGCAGTTCTTC. Its translation: CASSLAGGGEQFF. The chain couples TRBV7-3 to TRBJ2-1, with a possible D match to TRBD2 (6 bases). CDR3 length equals 13 residues. CDR1 SGHTA and CDR2 FQGTGA come from the germline V gene. The V end was cut by 5 bases, the J end by 9 bases, with 14 bases between. Combining the CDR3 with reference TRBV7-3 and TRBJ2-1 gives the whole variable domain GAGVSQTPSNKVTEKGKYVELRCDPISGHTALYWYRQSLGQGPEFLIYFQGTGAADDSGLPNDRFFAVRPEGSVSTLKIQRTERGDSAVYLCASSLAGGGEQFFGPGTRLTVL.

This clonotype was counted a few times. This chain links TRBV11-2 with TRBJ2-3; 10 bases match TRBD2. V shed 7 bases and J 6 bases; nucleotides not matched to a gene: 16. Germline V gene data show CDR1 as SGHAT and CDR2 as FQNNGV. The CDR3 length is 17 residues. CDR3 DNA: TGTGCCAGCAACGGCCGGGCAAGCGGGGGGGCCAGTGATACGCAGTATTTT. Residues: CASNGRASGGASDTQYF.

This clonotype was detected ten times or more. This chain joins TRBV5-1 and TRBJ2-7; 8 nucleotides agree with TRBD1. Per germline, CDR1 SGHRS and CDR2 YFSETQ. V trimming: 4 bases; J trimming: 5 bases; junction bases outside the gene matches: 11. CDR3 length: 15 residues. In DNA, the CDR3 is TGCGCCAGCAGCGTGATCCCGGGACAGGTCCACGAGCAGTACTTC. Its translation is CASSVIPGQVHEQYF.

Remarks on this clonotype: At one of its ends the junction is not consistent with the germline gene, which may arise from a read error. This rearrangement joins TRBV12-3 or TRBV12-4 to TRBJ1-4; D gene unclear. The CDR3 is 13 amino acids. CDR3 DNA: TGTGCCAGCAGTCCCCCGAGCAATGAAAAAGTGTTTTTT. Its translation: CASSPPSNEKVFF.

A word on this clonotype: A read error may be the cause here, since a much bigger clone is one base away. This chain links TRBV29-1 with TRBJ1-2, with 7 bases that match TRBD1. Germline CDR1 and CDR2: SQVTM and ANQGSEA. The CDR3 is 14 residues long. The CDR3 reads CSVLGSGQNYGYPF. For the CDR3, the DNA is TGCAGCGTTTTGGGATCGGGACAGAACTATGGCTACCCCTTC.

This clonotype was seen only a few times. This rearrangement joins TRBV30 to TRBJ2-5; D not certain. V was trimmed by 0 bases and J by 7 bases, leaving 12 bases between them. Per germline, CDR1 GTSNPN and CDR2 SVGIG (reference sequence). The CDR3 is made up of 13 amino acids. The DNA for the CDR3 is TGTGCCTGGAGTGTAAGCTCCTCAGGGACCCAGTACTTC. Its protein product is CAWSVSSSGTQYF. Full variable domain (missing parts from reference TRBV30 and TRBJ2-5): SQTIHQWPATLVQPVGSPLSLECTVEGTSNPNLYWYRQAAGRGLQLLFYSVGIGQISSEVPQNLSASRPQDRQFILSSKKLLLSDSGFYLCAWSVSSSGTQYFGPGTRLLVL.

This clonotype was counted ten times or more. The CDR3 coding sequence is TGTGCCACCTCGACTAGCGGTCCTTCCCGGGAGCTGTTTTTT. Translating gives CATSTSGPSRELFF. V and J are TRBV15 and TRBJ2-2; 9 bases match TRBD2. Per germline, CDR1 LNHNV and CDR2 YYDKDF (reference sequence). V shed 8 bases and J 9 bases; nucleotides not matched to a gene: 10. This CDR3 has 14 residues.

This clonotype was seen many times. The CDR3 here is CASRLRQGGNTEAFF. CDR3 bases: TGCGCCAGCAGACTCCGACAGGGTGGTAACACTGAAGCTTTCTTT. The chain joins TRBV5-1 to TRBJ1-1; TRBD1 agrees at 7 bases. The V and J ends lost 5 bases and 2 bases, in that order; junction bases with no gene match: 9. The CDR3 is 15 amino acids. The germline gives CDR1 SGHRS, CDR2 YFSETQ. Based on the CDR3 plus reference TRBV5-1 and TRBJ1-1, the full variable domain is KAGVTQTPRYLIKTRGQQVTLSCSPISGHRSVSWYQQTPGQGLQFLFEYFSETQRNKGNFPGRFSGRQFSNSRSEMNVSTLELGDSALYLCASRLRQGGNTEAFFGQGTRLTVV.

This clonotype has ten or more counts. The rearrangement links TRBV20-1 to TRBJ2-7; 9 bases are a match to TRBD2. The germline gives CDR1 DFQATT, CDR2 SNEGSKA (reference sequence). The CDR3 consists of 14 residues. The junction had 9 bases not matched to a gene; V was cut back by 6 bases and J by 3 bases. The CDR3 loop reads CSASRAGGLYEQYF. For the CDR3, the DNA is TGCAGTGCCTCTCGAGCGGGGGGCCTCTACGAGCAGTACTTC.

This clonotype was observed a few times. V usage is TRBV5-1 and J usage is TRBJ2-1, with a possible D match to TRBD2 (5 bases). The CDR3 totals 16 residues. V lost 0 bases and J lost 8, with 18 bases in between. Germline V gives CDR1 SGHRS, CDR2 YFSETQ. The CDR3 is CASSLGGGPQSDEQFF. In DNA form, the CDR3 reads TGCGCCAGCAGCTTGGGAGGAGGTCCCCAGTCTGATGAGCAGTTCTTC.